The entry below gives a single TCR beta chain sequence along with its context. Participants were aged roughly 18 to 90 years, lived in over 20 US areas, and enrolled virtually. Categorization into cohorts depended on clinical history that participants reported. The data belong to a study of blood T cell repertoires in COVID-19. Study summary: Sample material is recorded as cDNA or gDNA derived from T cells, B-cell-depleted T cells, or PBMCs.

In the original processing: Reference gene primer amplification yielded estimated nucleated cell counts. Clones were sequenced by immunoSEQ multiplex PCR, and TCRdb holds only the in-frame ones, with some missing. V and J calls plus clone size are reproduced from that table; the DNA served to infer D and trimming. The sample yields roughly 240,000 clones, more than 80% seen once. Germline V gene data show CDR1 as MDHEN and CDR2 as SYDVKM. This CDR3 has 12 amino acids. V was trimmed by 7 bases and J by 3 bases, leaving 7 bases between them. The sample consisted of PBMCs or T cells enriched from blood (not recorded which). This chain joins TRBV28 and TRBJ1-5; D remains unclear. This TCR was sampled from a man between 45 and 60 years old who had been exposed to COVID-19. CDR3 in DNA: TGTGCCAGCAAAACTACCAATCAGCCCCAGCATTTT. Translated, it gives CASKTTNQPQHF.